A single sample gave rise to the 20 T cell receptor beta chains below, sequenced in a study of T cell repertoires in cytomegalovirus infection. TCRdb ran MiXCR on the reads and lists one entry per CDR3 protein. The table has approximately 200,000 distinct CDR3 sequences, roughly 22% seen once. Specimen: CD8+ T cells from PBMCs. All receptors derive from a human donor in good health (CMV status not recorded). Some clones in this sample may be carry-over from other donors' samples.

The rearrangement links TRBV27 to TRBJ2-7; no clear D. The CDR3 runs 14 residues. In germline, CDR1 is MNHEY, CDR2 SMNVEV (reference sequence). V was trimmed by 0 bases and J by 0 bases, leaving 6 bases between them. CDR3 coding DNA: TGTGCCAGCAGTTTATCACCGGTCTCCTACGAGCAGTACTTC. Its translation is CASSLSPVSYEQYF.

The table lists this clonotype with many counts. The CDR3 sequence: CASRPQRGLTEAFF. The CDR3 region has the DNA TGTGCCAGCAGGCCCCAGAGGGGGCTCACTGAAGCTTTCTTT. This sequence joins TRBV7-9 and TRBJ1-1; the match to TRBD1 covers 7 bases. CDR3 length equals 14 residues. CDR1 is SEHNR and CDR2 is FQNEAQ in the germline V gene (reference sequence). V lost 6 bases to trimming and J lost 4 bases; unmatched junction nucleotides: 8.

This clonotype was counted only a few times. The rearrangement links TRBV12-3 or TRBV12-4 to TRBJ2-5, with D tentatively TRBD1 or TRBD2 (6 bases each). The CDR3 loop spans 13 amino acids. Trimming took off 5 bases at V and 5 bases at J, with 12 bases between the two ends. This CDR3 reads CASSPTGGETQYF. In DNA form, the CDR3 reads TGTGCCAGCAGTCCGACAGGAGGGGAGACCCAGTACTTC.

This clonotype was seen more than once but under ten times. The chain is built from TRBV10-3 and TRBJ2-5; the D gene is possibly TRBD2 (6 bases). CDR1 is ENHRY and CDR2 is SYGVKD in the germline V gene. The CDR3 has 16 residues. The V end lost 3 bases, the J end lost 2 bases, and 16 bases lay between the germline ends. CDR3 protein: CAISDYNGGKQETQYF. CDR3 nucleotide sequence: TGTGCCATCAGTGATTATAACGGGGGTAAACAAGAGACCCAGTACTTC.

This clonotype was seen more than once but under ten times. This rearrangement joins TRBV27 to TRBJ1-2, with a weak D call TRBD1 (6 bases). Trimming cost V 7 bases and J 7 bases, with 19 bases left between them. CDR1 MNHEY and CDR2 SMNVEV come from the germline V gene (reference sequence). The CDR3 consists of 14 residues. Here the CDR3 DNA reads TGTGCCAGCAACGAATGGGCAGGGGCGGCTGGCTACACCTTC. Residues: CASNEWAGAAGYTF.

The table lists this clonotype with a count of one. Written as DNA, the CDR3 is TGCAGCGTTGGACAACAGGGGATCTACAATGAGCAGTTCTTC. Translated: CSVGQQGIYNEQFF. The chain links TRBV29-1 to TRBJ2-1, with 7 bases matching TRBD1. The CDR3 spans 14 residues. With V trimmed by 4 bases and J by 3 bases, 6 bases remained unmatched. The V gene's germline CDR1 is SQVTM and CDR2 ANQGSEA.

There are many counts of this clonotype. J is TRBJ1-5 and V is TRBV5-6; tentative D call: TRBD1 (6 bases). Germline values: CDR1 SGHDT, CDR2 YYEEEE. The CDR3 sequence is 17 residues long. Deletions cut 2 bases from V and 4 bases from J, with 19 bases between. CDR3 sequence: CASSLGQGIGGNQPQHF. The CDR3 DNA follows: TGTGCCAGCAGCTTAGGCCAGGGGATCGGCGGGAATCAGCCCCAGCATTTT.

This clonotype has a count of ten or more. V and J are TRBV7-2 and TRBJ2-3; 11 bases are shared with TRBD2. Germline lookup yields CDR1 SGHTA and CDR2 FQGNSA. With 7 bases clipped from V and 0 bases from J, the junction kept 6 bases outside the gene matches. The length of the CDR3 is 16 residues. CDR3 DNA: TGTGCCAGCATCCGACTAGCGGGGTATAGCACAGATACGCAGTATTTT. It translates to CASIRLAGYSTDTQYF.

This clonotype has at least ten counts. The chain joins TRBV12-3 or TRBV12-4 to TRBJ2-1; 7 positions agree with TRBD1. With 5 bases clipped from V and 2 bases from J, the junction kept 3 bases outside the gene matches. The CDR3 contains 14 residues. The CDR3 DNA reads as TGTGCCAGCAGTCCCGGGACAGCCTACAATGAGCAGTTCTTC. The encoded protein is CASSPGTAYNEQFF.

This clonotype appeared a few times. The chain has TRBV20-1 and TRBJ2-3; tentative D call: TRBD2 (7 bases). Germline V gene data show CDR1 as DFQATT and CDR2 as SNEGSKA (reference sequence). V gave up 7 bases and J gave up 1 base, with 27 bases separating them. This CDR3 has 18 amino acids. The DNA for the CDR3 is TGCAGTGTCGGGGGGCCCCACTTGACAGTTTACCGCACAGATACGCAGTATTTT. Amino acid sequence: CSVGGPHLTVYRTDTQYF.

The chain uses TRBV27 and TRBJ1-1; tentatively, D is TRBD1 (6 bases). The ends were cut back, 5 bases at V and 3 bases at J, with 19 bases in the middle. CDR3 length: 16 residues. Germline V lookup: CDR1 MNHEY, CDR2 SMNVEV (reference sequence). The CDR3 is CASSQYRVRFDTEAFF. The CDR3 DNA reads TGTGCCAGCAGTCAGTACAGGGTAAGGTTCGACACTGAAGCTTTCTTT.

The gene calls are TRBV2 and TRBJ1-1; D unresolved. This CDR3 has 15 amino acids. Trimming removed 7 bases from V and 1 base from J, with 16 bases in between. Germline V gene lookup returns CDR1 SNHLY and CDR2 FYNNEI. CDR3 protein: CASTEGMRRNTEAFF. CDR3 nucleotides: TGTGCCAGCACCGAAGGTATGAGGAGGAACACTGAAGCTTTCTTT.

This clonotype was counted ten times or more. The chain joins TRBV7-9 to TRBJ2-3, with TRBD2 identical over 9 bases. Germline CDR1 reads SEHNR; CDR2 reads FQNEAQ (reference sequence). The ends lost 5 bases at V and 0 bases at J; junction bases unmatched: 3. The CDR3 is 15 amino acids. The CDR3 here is CASSPGLASTDTQYF. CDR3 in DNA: TGTGCCAGCAGCCCGGGACTAGCTAGCACAGATACGCAGTATTTT.

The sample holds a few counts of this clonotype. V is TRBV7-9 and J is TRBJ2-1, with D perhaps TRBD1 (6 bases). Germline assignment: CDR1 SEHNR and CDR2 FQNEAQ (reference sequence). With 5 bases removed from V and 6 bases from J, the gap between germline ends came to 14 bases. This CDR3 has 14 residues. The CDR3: CASSRTGTLNEQFF. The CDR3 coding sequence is TGTGCCAGCAGCAGAACCGGGACACTCAATGAGCAGTTCTTC.

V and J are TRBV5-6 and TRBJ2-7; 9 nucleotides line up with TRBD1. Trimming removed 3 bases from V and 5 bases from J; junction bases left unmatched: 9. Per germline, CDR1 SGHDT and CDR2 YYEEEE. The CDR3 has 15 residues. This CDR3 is CASSSSGTGMDEQYF. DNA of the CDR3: TGTGCCAGCAGCTCATCCGGGACAGGGATGGACGAGCAGTACTTC. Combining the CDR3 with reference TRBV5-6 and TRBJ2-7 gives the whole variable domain DAGVTQSPTHLIKTRGQQVTLRCSPKSGHDTVSWYQQALGQGPQFIFQYYEEEERQRGNFPDRFSGHQFPNYSSELNVNALLLGDSALYLCASSSSGTGMDEQYFGPGTRLTVT.

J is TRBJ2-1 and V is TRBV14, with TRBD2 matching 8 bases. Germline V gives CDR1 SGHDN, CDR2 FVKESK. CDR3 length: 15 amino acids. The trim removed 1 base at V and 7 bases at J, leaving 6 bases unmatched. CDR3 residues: CASSQVPGGQNEQFF. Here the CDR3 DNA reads TGTGCCAGCAGCCAAGTGCCGGGGGGGCAAAATGAGCAGTTCTTC.

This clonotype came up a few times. The CDR3 here is CSARDGPPGARGNTIYF. The CDR3 nucleotides are TGCAGTGCTAGAGATGGGCCGCCCGGGGCAAGAGGAAACACCATATATTTT. The chain links TRBV20-1 to TRBJ1-3; D is possibly TRBD1 (5 bases). The CDR3 runs to 17 residues. CDR1 is DFQATT and CDR2 is SNEGSKA in the germline V gene (reference sequence). The germline V and J ends were trimmed by 0 bases and 4 bases, with 19 bases remaining between them.

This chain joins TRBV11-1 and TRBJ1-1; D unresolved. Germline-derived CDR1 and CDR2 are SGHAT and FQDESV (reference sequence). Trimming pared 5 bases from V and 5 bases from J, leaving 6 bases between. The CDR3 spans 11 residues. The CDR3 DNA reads TGTGCCAGCAGCGCGCGGACTGAAGCTTTCTTT. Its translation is CASSARTEAFF.

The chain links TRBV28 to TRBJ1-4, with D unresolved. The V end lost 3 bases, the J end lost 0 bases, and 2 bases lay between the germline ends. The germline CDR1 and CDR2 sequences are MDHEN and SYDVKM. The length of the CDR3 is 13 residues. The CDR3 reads CASSLPTNEKLFF. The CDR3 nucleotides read TGTGCCAGCAGTTTGCCAACTAATGAAAAACTGTTTTTT.

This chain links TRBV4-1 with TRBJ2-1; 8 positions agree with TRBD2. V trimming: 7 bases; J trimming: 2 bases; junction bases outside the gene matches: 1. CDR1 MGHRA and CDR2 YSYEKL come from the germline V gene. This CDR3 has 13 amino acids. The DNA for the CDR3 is TGCGCCAGCACCGGGGGGGCCTACAATGAGCAGTTCTTC. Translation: CASTGGAYNEQFF.